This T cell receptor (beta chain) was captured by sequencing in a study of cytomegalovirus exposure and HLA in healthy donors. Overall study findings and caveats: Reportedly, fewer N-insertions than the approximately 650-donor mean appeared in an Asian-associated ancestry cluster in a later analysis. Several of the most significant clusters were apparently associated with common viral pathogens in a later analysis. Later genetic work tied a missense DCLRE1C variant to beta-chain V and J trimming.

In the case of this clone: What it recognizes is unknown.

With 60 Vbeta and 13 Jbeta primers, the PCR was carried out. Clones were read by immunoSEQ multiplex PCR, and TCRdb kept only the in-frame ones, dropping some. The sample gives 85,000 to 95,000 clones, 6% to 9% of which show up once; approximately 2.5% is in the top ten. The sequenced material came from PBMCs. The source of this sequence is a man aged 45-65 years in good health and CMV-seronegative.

The CDR3 region has the DNA TGTGCCAGCAGACTAGCGGGAACTGATTACAATGAGCAGTTCTTC. This codes for CASRLAGTDYNEQFF. The genes are TRBV5-5 and TRBJ2-1, with 10 bases matching TRBD2. Germline V gives CDR1 SGHKS, CDR2 YYEKEE (reference sequence). The CDR3 runs 15 residues. J gave up 4 bases and V 5 bases, and 6 bases lay outside the gene matches.